This is a list of T cell receptor beta chains from one sample in a study of blood T cell repertoires in COVID-19. Assay: immunoSEQ multiplex PCR; the TCRdb copy retains only in-frame clones and omits some. The repertoire holds some 120,000 clones, with approximately 84% as singletons. Sequenced material: peripheral blood. The receptors stem from a man aged 65 to 85 with acute or convalescent COVID-19. CDR3s include the opening cysteine and the closing phenylalanine or tryptophan. Each record gives: D gene, clone size, J gene, V gene, CDR3 protein, CDR3 DNA. The D gene is left open where the match is weak. Some rows mark clone size as missing; the rest say once, few, many or name a class of expanded clone.

.,.,TRBJ2-3,TRBV9,CASSRTLGGIGTDTQYF,TGTGCCAGCAGCCGAACCCTTGGGGGGATAGGCACAGATACGCAGTATTTT
.,.,TRBJ1-4,TRBV19,CASKMAGANEKLFF,TGTGCCAGCAAGATGGCAGGGGCAAATGAAAAACTGTTTTTT
.,few,TRBJ1-1,TRBV18,CASSLSGGGVVNTEAFF,TGTGCCAGCTCACTATCAGGCGGCGGGGTGGTGAACACTGAAGCTTTCTTT
TRBD1,.,TRBJ1-4,TRBV6-5,CASRLTGANEKLFF,TGTGCCAGCAGGCTGACAGGGGCTAATGAAAAACTGTTTTTT
TRBD2,few,TRBJ2-1,TRBV5-1,CASSPGTTYGGNEQFF,TGCGCCAGCAGCCCTGGGACGACATACGGGGGGAATGAGCAGTTCTTC
TRBD1,many,TRBJ1-2,TRBV2,CASNQDRVEFGYTF,TGTGCCAGCAACCAGGACAGGGTTGAGTTTGGCTACACCTTC
.,.,TRBJ1-2,TRBV21-1,CASSNRLSGTSTQNRARGGYTF,TGTGCCAGCAGCAATAGATTAAGCGGAACTTCGACACAAAACAGGGCCAGGGGTGGCTACACCTTC
.,.,TRBJ1-2,TRBV7-2,CASSLDGRVYGYTF,TGTGCCAGCAGCTTAGACGGGCGGGTCTATGGCTACACCTTC
TRBD2,few,TRBJ2-1,TRBV7-2,CASSRTSGDGDNEQFF,TGTGCCAGCAGCCGGACTAGCGGGGATGGGGATAATGAGCAGTTCTTC
TRBD1,.,TRBJ1-2,TRBV12-3/TRBV12-4,CASSPRQGNGYTF,TGTGCCAGCAGCCCTAGACAGGGAAATGGCTACACCTTC
TRBD1,.,TRBJ1-1,TRBV7-9,CASSPDRVRTEAFF,TGTGCCAGCAGCCCGGACAGGGTCAGGACTGAAGCTTTCTTT
TRBD2,.,TRBJ2-1,TRBV9,CASSGLAGGTSGEQFF,TGTGCCAGCAGCGGCCTAGCGGGGGGTACTAGTGGCGAGCAGTTCTTC
TRBD1,.,TRBJ2-1,TRBV19,CASSDGQGYSYNEQFF,TGTGCCAGTAGTGACGGACAGGGGTATTCCTACAATGAGCAGTTCTTC
TRBD1,.,TRBJ1-1,TRBV12-5,CASGSGQANTEAFF,TGTGCTAGTGGTTCGGGACAGGCTAACACTGAAGCTTTCTTT
.,.,TRBJ1-5,TRBV5-5,CASSQEGSYQPQHF,TGTGCCAGCAGTCAAGAGGGATCCTATCAGCCCCAGCATTTT
.,.,TRBJ2-5,TRBV28,CASSFEVGTQYF,TGTGCCAGCAGTTTTGAGGTCGGGACCCAGTACTTC
.,few,TRBJ2-3,TRBV30,CAWSESADTQYF,TGTGCCTGGAGTGAATCTGCAGATACGCAGTATTTT
TRBD1,.,TRBJ1-4,TRBV7-9,CASSQDRGQEKLFF,TGTGCCAGCAGCCAGGACAGGGGGCAGGAAAAACTGTTTTTT
.,.,TRBJ1-4,TRBV29-1,CSVRRDVEDEKLFF,TGCAGCGTTAGACGAGACGTTGAGGATGAAAAACTGTTTTTT
.,many,TRBJ2-1,TRBV19,CASSIATAGEQFF,TGTGCCAGTAGTATCGCAACGGCAGGTGAGCAGTTCTTC
.,once,TRBJ2-7,TRBV19,CASGSGVYEQYF,TGTGCCAGTGGGTCGGGGGTATACGAGCAGTACTTC
.,.,TRBJ2-3,TRBV29-1,CSVDSSTDTQYF,TGCAGCGTTGATAGCAGCACAGATACGCAGTATTTT
.,once,TRBJ1-1,TRBV10-1,CASSDNLNTEAFF,TGCGCCAGTTCGGACAACTTGAACACTGAAGCTTTCTTT
.,.,TRBJ2-5,TRBV10-2,CASSESGTEETQYF,TGCGCCAGCAGTGAGTCAGGAACAGAAGAGACCCAGTACTTC
.,.,TRBJ1-5,TRBV4-1,CASSQQEAGQPQHF,TGCGCCAGCAGCCAGCAGGAGGCGGGTCAGCCCCAGCATTTT
.,.,TRBJ2-2,TRBV15,CATSSPSRTGELFF,TGTGCCACCAGCAGCCCTAGCCGCACCGGGGAGCTGTTTTTT
.,.,TRBJ2-1,TRBV6-6,CASSYSRQGAYNEQFF,TGTGCCAGCAGTTACTCCCGGCAGGGTGCCTACAATGAGCAGTTCTTC
.,few,TRBJ1-5,TRBV6-5,CASRIQGDSNQPQHF,TGTGCCAGCAGGATACAGGGAGACAGCAATCAGCCCCAGCATTTT
.,.,TRBJ2-7,TRBV28,CASSPRGKEQYF,TGTGCCAGCAGCCCACGGGGGAAGGAGCAGTACTTC
TRBD2,.,TRBJ2-1,TRBV2,CASSDSSGAQFF,TGTGCCAGCAGTGATTCGAGCGGGGCTCAGTTCTTC
.,.,TRBJ1-2,TRBV4-1,CASSQPTLRNYGYTF,TGCGCCAGCAGCCAGCCGACCCTGAGGAACTATGGCTACACCTTC
TRBD1,.,TRBJ2-5,TRBV5-1,CASSRGQGKETQYF,TGCGCCAGCAGCAGAGGACAGGGAAAAGAGACCCAGTACTTC
.,.,TRBJ2-7,TRBV6-5,CASRRTQGFPYF,TGTGCCAGCAGACGAACCCAGGGATTCCCGTACTTC
.,once,TRBJ2-1,TRBV6-1,CASSDSIYNEQFF,TGTGCCAGCAGTGACAGTATTTACAATGAGCAGTTCTTC
.,.,TRBJ1-1,TRBV28,CASSLNVGRLNTEAFF,TGTGCCAGCAGCTTAAATGTCGGGAGACTGAACACTGAAGCTTTCTTT
.,.,TRBJ1-1,TRBV10-1,CASRDSLNTEAFF,TGCGCCAGCAGGGACAGCTTGAACACTGAAGCTTTCTTT
TRBD1,.,TRBJ2-7,TRBV6-5,CASSADGDSRGEQYF,TGTGCCAGCAGCGCGGACGGGGACAGTCGCGGCGAGCAGTACTTC
.,.,TRBJ2-3,TRBV5-1,CASSLVGVGGTDTQYF,TGCGCCAGCAGCTTGGTTGGGGTCGGGGGCACAGATACGCAGTATTTT
.,.,TRBJ2-5,TRBV4-2,CASSQGTRDQETQYF,TGTGCCAGCAGCCAAGGGACCAGGGACCAAGAGACCCAGTACTTC
.,.,TRBJ1-1,TRBV28,CASSFGTGGRTEAFF,TGTGCCAGCAGTTTTGGAACGGGGGGGCGGACTGAAGCTTTCTTT
.,once,TRBJ2-1,TRBV5-4,CASSLVGGSYNEQFF,TGTGCCAGCAGCTTGGTAGGAGGCTCCTACAATGAGCAGTTCTTC
TRBD2,.,TRBJ2-2,TRBV10-2,CASKRGGVAGELFF,TGCGCCAGCAAACGCGGGGGGGTAGCTGGGGAGCTGTTTTTT
TRBD1,.,TRBJ1-5,TRBV19,CASSIGLKGQGHQPQHF,TGTGCCAGTAGTATAGGCCTAAAAGGACAGGGGCATCAGCCCCAGCATTTT
TRBD1,few,TRBJ1-6,TRBV3-1/TRBV3-2,CASSLGTGRNSPLHF,TGTGCCAGCAGCCTCGGGACAGGGAGGAATTCACCCCTCCACTTT
.,.,TRBJ1-1,TRBV7-2,CASSILTDMNTEAFF,TGTGCCAGCAGCATCCTGACAGACATGAACACTGAAGCTTTCTTT
TRBD1,.,TRBJ1-1,TRBV19,CASSMTGPMNTEAFF,TGTGCCAGTAGTATGACAGGGCCCATGAACACTGAAGCTTTCTTT